The 9 T cell receptor beta chains listed next were all sequenced from one sample in a study of blood T cells in healthy people across ages. A J-beta primer mix and a sample-barcoded 5' primer were used in a second PCR of roughly 6 to 11 cycles. MiXCR was run by TCRdb on the 5' RACE reads, yielding one entry per CDR3 protein. This table has about 650,000 distinct CDR3 sequences, about 30% appearing once. Material for sequencing was blood. These receptors were obtained from a woman of 80 years or more in good health.

This clonotype was seen ten or more times. This chain connects TRBV5-4 to TRBJ2-1, with 9 bases matching TRBD1. The CDR3 sequence is 15 residues long. The germline gives CDR1 SGHNT, CDR2 YYREEE (reference sequence). V was pared by 4 bases and J by 6 bases, with 8 bases of the junction left unmatched. CDR3 residues: CASSATGTGTNEQFF. CDR3 nucleotide sequence: TGTGCCAGCAGCGCAACCGGGACAGGGACCAATGAGCAGTTCTTC.

This clonotype was seen many times. This chain links TRBV19 with TRBJ2-1; a weak D match, TRBD2 (6 bases). Germline V lookup: CDR1 LNHDA, CDR2 SQIVND (reference sequence). The CDR3 consists of 16 residues. V was shortened by 0 bases and J by 8 bases, with 17 bases between the two germline ends. The CDR3 DNA follows: TGTGCCAGTAGTATAGAACCGGGACTTCTTGGGTATGAGCAGTTCTTC. It is translated as CASSIEPGLLGYEQFF.

This clonotype was detected many times. This sequence joins TRBV7-2 and TRBJ2-1; tentative D call: TRBD1 (7 bases). CDR1 and CDR2 (germline): SGHTA, FQGNSA. Trimming stripped 5 bases from V and 4 bases from J, with 12 bases between. The CDR3 has 14 residues. CDR3 amino acids: CASSPQGGYNEQFF. CDR3 nucleotides: TGTGCCAGCAGCCCCCAGGGGGGTTACAATGAGCAGTTCTTC.

This clonotype was counted many times. The J gene is TRBJ2-1, the V gene TRBV11-3; possibly TRBD1 for D (5 bases). CDR3 length: 11 residues. The V gene's germline CDR1 is SGHNT and CDR2 YENEEA. Trimming removed 5 bases from V and 10 bases from J, with 9 bases in between. The CDR3 sequence: CASSRKGEQFF. CDR3 coding DNA: TGTGCCAGCAGCAGAAAGGGGGAGCAGTTCTTC. The whole variable domain, filled in from reference TRBV11-3 and TRBJ2-1, reads EAGVVQSPRYKIIEKKQPVAFWCNPISGHNTLYWYLQNLGQGPELLIRYENEEAVDDSQLPKDRFSAERLKGVDSTLKIQPAELGDSAVYLCASSRKGEQFFGPGTRLTVL.

The J gene is TRBJ2-7, the V gene TRBV4-3, with a weak D call TRBD1 (6 bases). V was shortened by 3 bases and J by 6 bases, with 18 bases between the two germline ends. The CDR3 totals 15 residues. The germline V gene encodes CDR1 LGHNA and CDR2 YSLEER. CDR3 sequence (DNA): TGCGCCAGCAGCCACGGCTTAGCAGGGGTTGGCGAGCAGTACTTC. Amino acid sequence: CASSHGLAGVGEQYF.

As regards this clonotype: A read error may be the cause here, since a much bigger clone is one base away. The rearrangement uses TRBV5-1 and TRBJ2-3; D gene uncertain. Germline V gene lookup returns CDR1 SGHRS and CDR2 YFSETQ. This CDR3 region has 14 residues. The DNA for the CDR3 is TGCACCAGCAGCTTGGCCGTCGTCCCAGATACGCAGTATTTT. Translating it yields CTSSLAVVPDTQYF. The variable domain in full, with the rest retrieved from reference TRBV5-1 and TRBJ2-3, is KAGVTQTPRYLIKTRGQQVTLSCSPISGHRSVSWYQQTPGQGLQFLFEYFSETQRNKGNFPGRFSGRQFSNSRSEMNVSTLELGDSALYLCTSSLAVVPDTQYFGPGTRLTVL.

The chain carries TRBV7-3 and TRBJ1-6; the D is unclear. CDR3 length: 15 residues. Trimming removed 5 bases from V and 9 bases from J, with 17 bases in between. The V gene's germline CDR1 is SGHTA and CDR2 FQGTGA. CDR3 coding DNA: TGTGCCAGCAGCGTGAACGCCGGAAACATTTCACCCCTCCACTTT. Its protein is CASSVNAGNISPLHF.

This clonotype occurred many times. V and J are TRBV11-2 and TRBJ2-5; 14 positions match TRBD2. Germline trimming cut 3 bases from V and 1 base from J; bases unmatched to any gene: 1. Germline CDR1 and CDR2: SGHAT and FQNNGV. This CDR3 comprises 16 residues. The CDR3 DNA is TGTGCCAGCAGCTTGGGACTAGCGGGGGCCCAAGAGACCCAGTACTTC. Residues: CASSLGLAGAQETQYF.

Ten or more counts support this clonotype. V gene TRBV7-2 combines with J gene TRBJ2-1, with 9 bases fitting TRBD1. This CDR3 has 15 amino acids. V shed 6 bases, J shed 5 bases, and the junction held 8 bases outside the gene matches. CDR1 SGHTA and CDR2 FQGNSA come from the germline V gene. The CDR3 here is CASRGGQGLNNEQFF. CDR3 sequence (DNA): TGTGCCAGCAGGGGCGGACAGGGGCTAAACAATGAGCAGTTCTTC.